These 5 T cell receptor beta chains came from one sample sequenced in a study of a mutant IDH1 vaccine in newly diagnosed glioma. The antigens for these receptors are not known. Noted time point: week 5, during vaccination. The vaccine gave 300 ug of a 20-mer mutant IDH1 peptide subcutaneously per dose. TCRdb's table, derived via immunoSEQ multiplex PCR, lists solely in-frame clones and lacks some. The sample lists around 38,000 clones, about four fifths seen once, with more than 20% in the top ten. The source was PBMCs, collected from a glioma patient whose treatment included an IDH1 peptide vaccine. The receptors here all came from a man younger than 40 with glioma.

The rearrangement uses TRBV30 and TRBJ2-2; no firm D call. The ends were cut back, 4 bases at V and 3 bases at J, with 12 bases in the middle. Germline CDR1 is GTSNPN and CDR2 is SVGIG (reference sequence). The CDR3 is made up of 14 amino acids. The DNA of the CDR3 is TGTGCCTGGAACGGTCTCAGATACACCGGGGAGCTGTTTTTT. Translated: CAWNGLRYTGELFF. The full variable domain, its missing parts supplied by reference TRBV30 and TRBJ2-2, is SQTIHQWPATLVQPVGSPLSLECTVEGTSNPNLYWYRQAAGRGLQLLFYSVGIGQISSEVPQNLSASRPQDRQFILSSKKLLLSDSGFYLCAWNGLRYTGELFFGEGSRLTVL.

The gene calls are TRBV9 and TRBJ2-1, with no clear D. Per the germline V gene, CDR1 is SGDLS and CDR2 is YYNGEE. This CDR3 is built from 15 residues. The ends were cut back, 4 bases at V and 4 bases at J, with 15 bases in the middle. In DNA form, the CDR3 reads TGTGCCAGCAGCCCCCCCGGTGGGGTTTACAATGAGCAGTTCTTC. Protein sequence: CASSPPGGVYNEQFF.

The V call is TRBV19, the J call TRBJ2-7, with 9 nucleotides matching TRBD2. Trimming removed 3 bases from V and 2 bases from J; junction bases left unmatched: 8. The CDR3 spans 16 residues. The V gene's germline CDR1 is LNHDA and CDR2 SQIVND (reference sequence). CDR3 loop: CASSIPLTSGTYEQYF. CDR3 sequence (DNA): TGTGCCAGTAGTATCCCCTTGACTAGCGGCACCTACGAGCAGTACTTC.

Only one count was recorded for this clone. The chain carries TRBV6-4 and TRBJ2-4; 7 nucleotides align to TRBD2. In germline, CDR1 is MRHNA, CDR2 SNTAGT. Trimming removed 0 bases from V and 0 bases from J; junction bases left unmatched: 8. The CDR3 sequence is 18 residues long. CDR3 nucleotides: TGTGCCAGCAGTGACTCCGTGGGACTACCAGAAGCCAAAAACATTCAGTACTTC. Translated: CASSDSVGLPEAKNIQYF.

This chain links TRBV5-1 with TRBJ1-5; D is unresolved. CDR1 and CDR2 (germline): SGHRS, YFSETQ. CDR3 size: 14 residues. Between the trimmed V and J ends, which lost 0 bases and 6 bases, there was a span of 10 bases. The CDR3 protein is CASSLDSSSQPQHF. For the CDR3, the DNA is TGCGCCAGCAGCTTGGACAGTTCTAGTCAGCCCCAGCATTTT.